This TCR beta chain was obtained from a study of beta chain features in type 1 diabetes. At the level of the study: Across every sample, roughly 100 million sorted cells were examined in total.

This clone has just a few counts. Its antigen is not known. Every isolated RNA sample was fully reverse transcribed, so sequencing captured expressed TCRB transcripts. Using immunoSEQ multiplex PCR, the repertoire was profiled, and TCRdb retains in-frame clones only, with some absent. The data show around 200,000 clones, about 13% seen once. Broader study findings: For Type 1 diabetes patients, all four CD4+ subsets carried TCRB CDR3s that were moderately but significantly shorter. Across patients, naive, central memory and Treg TCRB repertoires exhibited apparently greater similarity than was observed across healthy donors.

This CDR3 has 15 residues. The V end was cut by 0 bases, the J end by 7 bases, with 13 bases between. Looked up from germline, CDR1 is SGHRS and CDR2 is YFSETQ. The receptor was derived from a woman between 18 and 29 years old in good health. The sequenced material came from central memory CD4+ T cells from blood. The genes are TRBV5-1 and TRBJ1-4, with a tentative D call TRBD1 (6 bases). The CDR3, as DNA: TGCGCCAGCAGCTTGGTCGGGCAGGGGAGTGAAAAACTGTTTTTT. It encodes CASSLVGQGSEKLFF.